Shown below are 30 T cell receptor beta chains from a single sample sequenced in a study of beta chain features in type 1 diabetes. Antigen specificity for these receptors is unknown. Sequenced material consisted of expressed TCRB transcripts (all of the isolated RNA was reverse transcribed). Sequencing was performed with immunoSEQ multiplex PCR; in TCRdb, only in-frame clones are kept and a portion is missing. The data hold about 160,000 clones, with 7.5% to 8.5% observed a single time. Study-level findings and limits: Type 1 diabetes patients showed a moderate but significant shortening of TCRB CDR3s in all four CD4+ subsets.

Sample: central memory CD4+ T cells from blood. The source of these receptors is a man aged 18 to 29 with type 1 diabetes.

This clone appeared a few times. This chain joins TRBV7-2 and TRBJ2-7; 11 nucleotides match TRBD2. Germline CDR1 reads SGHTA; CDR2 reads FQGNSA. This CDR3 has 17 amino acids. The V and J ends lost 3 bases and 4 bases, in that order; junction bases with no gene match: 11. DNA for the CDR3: TGTGCCAGCAGCTTTCAACTAGCGGGGGTTCCTCCTTACGAGCAGTACTTC. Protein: CASSFQLAGVPPYEQYF.

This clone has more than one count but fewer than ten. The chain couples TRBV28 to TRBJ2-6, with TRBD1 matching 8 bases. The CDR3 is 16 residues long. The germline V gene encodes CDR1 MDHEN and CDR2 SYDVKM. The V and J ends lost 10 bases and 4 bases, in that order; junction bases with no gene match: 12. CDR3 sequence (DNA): TGTGCCATCGATAACCCACAGGGGGTGGGGGCCAACGTCCTGACTTTC. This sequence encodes CAIDNPQGVGANVLTF.

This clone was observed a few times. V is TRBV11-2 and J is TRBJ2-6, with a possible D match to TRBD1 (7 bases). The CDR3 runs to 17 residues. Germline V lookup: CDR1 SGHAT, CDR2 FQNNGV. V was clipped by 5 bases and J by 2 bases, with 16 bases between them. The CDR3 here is CASSPASGGPGANVLTF. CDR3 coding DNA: TGTGCCAGCAGCCCCGCCTCAGGGGGGCCTGGGGCCAACGTCCTGACTTTC.

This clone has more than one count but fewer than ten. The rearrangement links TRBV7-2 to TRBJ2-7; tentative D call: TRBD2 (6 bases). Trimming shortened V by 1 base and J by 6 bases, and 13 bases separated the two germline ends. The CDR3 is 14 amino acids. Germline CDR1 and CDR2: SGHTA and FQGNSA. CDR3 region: CASSLGAGSREQYF. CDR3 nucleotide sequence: TGTGCCAGCAGCTTAGGTGCCGGGAGTCGCGAGCAGTACTTC.

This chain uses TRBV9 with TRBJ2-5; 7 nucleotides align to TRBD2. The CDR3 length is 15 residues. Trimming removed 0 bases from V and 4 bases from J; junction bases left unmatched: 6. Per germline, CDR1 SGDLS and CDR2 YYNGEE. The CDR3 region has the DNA TGTGCCAGCAGCGTAGGGGCGGGAGTCGGAGAGACCCAGTACTTC. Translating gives CASSVGAGVGETQYF.

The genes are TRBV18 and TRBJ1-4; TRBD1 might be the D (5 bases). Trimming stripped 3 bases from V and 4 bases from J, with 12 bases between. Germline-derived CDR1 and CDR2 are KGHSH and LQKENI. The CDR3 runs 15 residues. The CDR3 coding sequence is TGTGCCAGCTCACCCCCGGGGGGTGGTAATGAAAAACTGTTTTTT. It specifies CASSPPGGGNEKLFF.

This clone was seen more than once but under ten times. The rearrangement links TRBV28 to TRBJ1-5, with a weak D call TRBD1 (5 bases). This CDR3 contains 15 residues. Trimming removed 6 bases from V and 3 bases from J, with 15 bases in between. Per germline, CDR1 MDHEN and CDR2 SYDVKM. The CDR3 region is CASSLGGRYNQPQHF. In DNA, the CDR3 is TGTGCCAGCAGCTTGGGGGGACGGTACAATCAGCCCCAGCATTTT.

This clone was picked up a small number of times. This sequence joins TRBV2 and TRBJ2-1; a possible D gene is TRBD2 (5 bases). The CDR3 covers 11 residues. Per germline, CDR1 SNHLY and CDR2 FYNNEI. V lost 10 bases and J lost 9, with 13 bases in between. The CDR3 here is CATRRESEQFF. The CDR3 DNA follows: TGTGCCACCCGAAGGGAGTCTGAGCAGTTCTTC.

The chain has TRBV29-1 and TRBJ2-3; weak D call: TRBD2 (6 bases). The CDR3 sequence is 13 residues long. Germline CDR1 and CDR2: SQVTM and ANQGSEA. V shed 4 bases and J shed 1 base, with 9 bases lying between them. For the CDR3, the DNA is TGCAGCGTTGGAGAGCGGGGCACAGATACGCAGTATTTT. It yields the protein CSVGERGTDTQYF.

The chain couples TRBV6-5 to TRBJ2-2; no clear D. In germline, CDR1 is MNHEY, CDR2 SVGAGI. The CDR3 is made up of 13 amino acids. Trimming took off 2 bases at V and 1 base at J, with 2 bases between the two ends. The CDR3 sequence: CASSYQNTGELFF. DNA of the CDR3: TGTGCCAGCAGTTACCAGAACACCGGGGAGCTGTTTTTT.

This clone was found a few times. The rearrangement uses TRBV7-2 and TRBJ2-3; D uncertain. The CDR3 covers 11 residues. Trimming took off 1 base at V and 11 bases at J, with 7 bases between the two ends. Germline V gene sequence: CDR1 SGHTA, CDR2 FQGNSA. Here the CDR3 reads CASSLGQMQYF. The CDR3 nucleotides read TGTGCCAGCAGCTTAGGTCAGATGCAGTATTTT.

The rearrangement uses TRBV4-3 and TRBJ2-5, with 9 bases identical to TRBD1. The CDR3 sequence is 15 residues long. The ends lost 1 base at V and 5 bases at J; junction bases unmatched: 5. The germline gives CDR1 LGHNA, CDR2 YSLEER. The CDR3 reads CASSQAGDRVETQYF. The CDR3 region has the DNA TGCGCCAGCAGCCAAGCCGGGGACAGGGTCGAGACCCAGTACTTC.

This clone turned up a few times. CDR3 coding DNA: TGTGCCAGCTCACCACGCGCGGGGGGGCCGGTTGAGACCCAGTACTTC. Residues: CASSPRAGGPVETQYF. This chain joins TRBV18 and TRBJ2-5; 9 bases match TRBD2. CDR1 is KGHSH, CDR2 LQKENI, per germline. V trimming: 1 base; J trimming: 5 bases; junction bases outside the gene matches: 8. CDR3 length: 16 amino acids.

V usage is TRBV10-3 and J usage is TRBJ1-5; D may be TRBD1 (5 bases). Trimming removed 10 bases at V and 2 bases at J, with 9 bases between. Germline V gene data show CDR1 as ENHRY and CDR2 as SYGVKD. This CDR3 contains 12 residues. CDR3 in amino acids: CASGGGNQPQHF. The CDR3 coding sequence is TGTGCCAGCGGGGGGGGCAATCAGCCCCAGCATTTT.

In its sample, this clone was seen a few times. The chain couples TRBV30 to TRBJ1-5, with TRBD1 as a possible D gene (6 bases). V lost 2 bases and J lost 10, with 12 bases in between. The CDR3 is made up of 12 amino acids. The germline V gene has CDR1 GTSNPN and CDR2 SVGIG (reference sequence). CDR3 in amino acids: CAWSLVGTPQHF. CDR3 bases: TGTGCCTGGAGTCTTGTGGGGACACCCCAGCATTTT.

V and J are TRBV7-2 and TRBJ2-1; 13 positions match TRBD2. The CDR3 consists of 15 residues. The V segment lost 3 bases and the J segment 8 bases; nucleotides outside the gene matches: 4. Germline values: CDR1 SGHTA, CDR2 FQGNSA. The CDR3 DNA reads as TGTGCCAGCAGCTTCACTAGCGGGGGGGCCTATGAGCAGTTCTTC. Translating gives CASSFTSGGAYEQFF.

This CDR3 is CASSSGLAGKLDTQYF. DNA of the CDR3: TGTGCCAGCAGCTCCGGACTAGCTGGGAAGTTAGATACGCAGTATTTT. V and J are TRBV7-2 and TRBJ2-3, with 8 positions matching TRBD2. CDR1 and CDR2 (germline): SGHTA, FQGNSA. This CDR3 comprises 16 residues. The V segment lost 4 bases and the J segment 5 bases; nucleotides outside the gene matches: 11.

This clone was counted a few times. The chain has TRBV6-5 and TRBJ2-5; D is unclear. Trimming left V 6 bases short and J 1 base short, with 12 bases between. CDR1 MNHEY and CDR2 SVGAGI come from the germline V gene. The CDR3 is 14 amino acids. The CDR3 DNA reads TGTGCCAGCAGCACCGCTGGCGGCCAAGAGACCCAGTACTTC. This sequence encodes CASSTAGGQETQYF.

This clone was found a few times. The CDR3 loop reads CASSSRSRGDPEAFF. The CDR3 DNA reads TGTGCCAGCAGTTCCCGGTCCAGGGGGGACCCTGAAGCTTTCTTT. This chain connects TRBV11-2 to TRBJ1-1; 7 bases line up with TRBD1. The CDR3 consists of 15 residues. Germline V gene sequence: CDR1 SGHAT, CDR2 FQNNGV. With V trimmed by 6 bases and J by 6 bases, 13 bases remained unmatched.

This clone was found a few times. The CDR3 nucleotides are TGTGCCAGCAGTTCACAGACAGGTTACAATGAGCAGTTCTTC. This encodes CASSSQTGYNEQFF. The chain recombines TRBV28 with TRBJ2-1; possibly TRBD1 for D (6 bases). Germline V lookup: CDR1 MDHEN, CDR2 SYDVKM. The CDR3 has 14 residues. V was cut by 4 bases and J by 4 bases, with 11 bases left in between.

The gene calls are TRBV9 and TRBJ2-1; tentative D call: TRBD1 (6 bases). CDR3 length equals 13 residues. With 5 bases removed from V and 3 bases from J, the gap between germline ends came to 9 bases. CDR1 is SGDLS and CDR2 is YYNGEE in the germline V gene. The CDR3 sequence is CASSGRGYNEQFF. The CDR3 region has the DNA TGTGCCAGCAGTGGCAGGGGCTACAATGAGCAGTTCTTC.

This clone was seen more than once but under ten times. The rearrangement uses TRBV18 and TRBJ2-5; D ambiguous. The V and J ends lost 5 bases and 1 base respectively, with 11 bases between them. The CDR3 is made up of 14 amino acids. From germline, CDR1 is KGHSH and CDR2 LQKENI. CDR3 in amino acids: CASSVYGGQETQYF. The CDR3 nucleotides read TGTGCCAGCTCAGTTTACGGCGGCCAAGAGACCCAGTACTTC.

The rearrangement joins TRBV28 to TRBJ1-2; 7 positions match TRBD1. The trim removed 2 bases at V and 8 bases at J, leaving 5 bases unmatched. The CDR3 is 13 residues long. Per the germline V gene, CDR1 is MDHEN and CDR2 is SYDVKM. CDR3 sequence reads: CASSLTGEGGYTF. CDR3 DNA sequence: TGTGCCAGCAGTTTAACAGGGGAAGGAGGCTACACCTTC.

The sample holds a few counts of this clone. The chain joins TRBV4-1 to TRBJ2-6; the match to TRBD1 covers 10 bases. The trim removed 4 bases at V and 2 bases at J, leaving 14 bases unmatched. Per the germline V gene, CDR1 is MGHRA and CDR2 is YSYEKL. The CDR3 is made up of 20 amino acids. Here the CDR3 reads CASSPLSPGQGIPGANVLTF. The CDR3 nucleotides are TGCGCCAGCAGCCCCTTATCCCCGGGACAGGGGATCCCTGGGGCCAACGTCCTGACTTTC.

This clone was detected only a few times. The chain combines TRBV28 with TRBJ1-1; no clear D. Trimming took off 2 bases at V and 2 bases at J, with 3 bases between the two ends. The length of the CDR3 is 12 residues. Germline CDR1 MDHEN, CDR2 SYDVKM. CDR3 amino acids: CASSLQNTEAFF. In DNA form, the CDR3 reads TGTGCCAGCAGTTTACAAAACACTGAAGCTTTCTTT.

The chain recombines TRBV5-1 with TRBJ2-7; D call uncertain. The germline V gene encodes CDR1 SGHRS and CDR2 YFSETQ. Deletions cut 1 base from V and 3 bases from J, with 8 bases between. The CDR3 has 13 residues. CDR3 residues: CASSLRGGYEQYF. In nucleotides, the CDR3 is TGCGCCAGCAGCTTGAGAGGCGGCTACGAGCAGTACTTC.

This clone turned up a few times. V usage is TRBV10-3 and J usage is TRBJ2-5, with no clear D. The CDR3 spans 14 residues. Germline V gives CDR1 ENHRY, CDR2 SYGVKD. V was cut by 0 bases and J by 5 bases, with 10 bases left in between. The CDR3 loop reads CAISESMVGETQYF. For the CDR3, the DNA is TGTGCCATCAGTGAGTCTATGGTCGGGGAGACCCAGTACTTC.

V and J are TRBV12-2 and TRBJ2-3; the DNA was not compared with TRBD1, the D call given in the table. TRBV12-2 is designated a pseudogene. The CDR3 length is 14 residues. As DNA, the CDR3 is TGTGCAAGTCGCTTGGACAGGGGCACAGATACGCAGTATTTT. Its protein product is CASRLDRGTDTQYF.

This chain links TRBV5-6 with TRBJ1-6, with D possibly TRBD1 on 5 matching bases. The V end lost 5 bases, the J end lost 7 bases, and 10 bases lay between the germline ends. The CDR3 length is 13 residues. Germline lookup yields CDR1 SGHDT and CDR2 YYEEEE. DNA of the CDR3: TGTGCCAGCAGAGGACAACCCAATTCACCCCTCCACTTT. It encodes CASRGQPNSPLHF.

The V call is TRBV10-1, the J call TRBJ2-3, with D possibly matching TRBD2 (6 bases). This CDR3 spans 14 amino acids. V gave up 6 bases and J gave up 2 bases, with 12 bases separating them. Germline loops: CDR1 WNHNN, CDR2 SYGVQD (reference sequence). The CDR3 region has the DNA TGCGCCAGCAGGAAGGGACTGAACACAGATACGCAGTATTTT. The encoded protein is CASRKGLNTDTQYF.